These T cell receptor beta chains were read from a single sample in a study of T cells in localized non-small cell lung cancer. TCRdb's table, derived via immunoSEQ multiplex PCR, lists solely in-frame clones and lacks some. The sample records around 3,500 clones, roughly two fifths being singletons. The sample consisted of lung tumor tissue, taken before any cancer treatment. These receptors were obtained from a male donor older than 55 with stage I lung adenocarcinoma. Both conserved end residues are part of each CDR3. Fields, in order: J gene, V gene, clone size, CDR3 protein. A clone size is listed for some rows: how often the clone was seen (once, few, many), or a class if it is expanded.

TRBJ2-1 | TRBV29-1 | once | CSVGTGPRNNEQFF
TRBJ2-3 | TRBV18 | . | CASSPEAVSGTDTQYF
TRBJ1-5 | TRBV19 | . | CASSIGGFNQPQHF
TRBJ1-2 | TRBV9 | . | CASSVDRVGYTF
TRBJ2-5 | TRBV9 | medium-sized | CASSVQGSPEETQYF
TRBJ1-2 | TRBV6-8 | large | CASSGPGGGSYTF
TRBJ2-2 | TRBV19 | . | CASSAPNRGWDTGELFF
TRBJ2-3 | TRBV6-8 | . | CASSFDGGDTQYF
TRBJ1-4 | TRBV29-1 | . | CSAAGSTNEKLFF
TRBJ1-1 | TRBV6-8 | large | CASRRGGVGTEAFF
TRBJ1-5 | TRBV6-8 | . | CASSYSMGASPFNQPQHF
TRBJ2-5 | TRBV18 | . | CASSPRWDREGETQYF
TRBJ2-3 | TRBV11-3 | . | CASSTRQGFTDTQYF
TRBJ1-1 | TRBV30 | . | CAWSSGFGAGDTEAFF
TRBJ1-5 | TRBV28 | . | CASSLAGFNQPQHF
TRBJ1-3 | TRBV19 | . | CASSQGAGGNTIYF
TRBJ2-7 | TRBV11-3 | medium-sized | CASSQEPGQGRRRAYEQYF
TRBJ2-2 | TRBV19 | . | CASSWVGPTGELFF
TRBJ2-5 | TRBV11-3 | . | CASSLEGKGRETQYF
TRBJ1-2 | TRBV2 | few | CASSETGLGVRGYTF
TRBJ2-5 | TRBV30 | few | CAWSDQETQYF
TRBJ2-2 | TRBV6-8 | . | CASSTNTGELFF
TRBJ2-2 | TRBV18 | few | CASSPQIRDPENTGELFF
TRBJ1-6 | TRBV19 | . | CASSSGAGVNSPLHF
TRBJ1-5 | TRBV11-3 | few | CASSSEPGGNQPQHF
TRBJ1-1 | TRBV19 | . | CASSQTGGNTEAFF
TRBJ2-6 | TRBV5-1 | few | CASSLDRGRGGANVLTF
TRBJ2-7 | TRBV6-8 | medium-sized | CASSRTVDEQYF
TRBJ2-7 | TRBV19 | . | CASSIPQAGEQYF
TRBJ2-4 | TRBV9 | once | CATKARGQRDIQYF
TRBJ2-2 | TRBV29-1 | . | CSVRGQGGTGELFF
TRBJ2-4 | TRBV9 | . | CASSETSGGAKNIQYF
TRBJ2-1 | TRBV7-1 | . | CASSLGLAGGPRDEQFF
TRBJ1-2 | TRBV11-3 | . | CASSPDRNYLGSAEGYTF
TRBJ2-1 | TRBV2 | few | CAAGRRGGDANEQFF
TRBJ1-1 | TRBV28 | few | CASSPTGPGAEAFF
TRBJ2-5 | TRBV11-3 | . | CASSQNPSSGVQETQYF
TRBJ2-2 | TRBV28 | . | CASNSPRGGRAGELFF
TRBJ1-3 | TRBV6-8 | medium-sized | CASSYSPQGNTIYF
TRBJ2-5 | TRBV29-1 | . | CSVPSSGSSETQYF
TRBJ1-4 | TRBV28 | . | CASSIGQGVHEKLFF
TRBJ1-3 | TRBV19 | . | CASSPERNTIYF